This entry concerns a single TCR beta chain. No antigen is known for it. TCRdb's table, derived via immunoSEQ multiplex PCR, lists solely in-frame clones and lacks some. The sample includes about 1 million clones, around 76% seen only once; the top ten take 1.2% to 1.5%. The sample is drawn from a study of shared clonotypes between healthy human individuals. Study-wide background: The study used three CD4 naive, three CD4 memory, two CD8 naive and one CD8 memory plate per donor. Overall study results and limits: Among donors, the sharing of clonotypes was expected to be influenced by sequencing depth.

The germline V gene has CDR1 SGHTS and CDR2 YDEGEE. The length of the CDR3 is 15 residues. Trimming shortened V by 6 bases and J by 2 bases, and 15 bases separated the two germline ends. Every donor was a Caucasian adult from Nashville, Tennessee. This TCR came from a man between 18 and 35 years old in good health. The sample consisted of memory CD4+ T cells sorted from blood. The subset is: CD45RA-negative fraction. The chain links TRBV5-8 to TRBJ2-1; D unclear. DNA of the CDR3: TGTGCCAGCACCCACGGTAGGAGTACCTACAATGAGCAGTTCTTC. Translating it yields CASTHGRSTYNEQFF.